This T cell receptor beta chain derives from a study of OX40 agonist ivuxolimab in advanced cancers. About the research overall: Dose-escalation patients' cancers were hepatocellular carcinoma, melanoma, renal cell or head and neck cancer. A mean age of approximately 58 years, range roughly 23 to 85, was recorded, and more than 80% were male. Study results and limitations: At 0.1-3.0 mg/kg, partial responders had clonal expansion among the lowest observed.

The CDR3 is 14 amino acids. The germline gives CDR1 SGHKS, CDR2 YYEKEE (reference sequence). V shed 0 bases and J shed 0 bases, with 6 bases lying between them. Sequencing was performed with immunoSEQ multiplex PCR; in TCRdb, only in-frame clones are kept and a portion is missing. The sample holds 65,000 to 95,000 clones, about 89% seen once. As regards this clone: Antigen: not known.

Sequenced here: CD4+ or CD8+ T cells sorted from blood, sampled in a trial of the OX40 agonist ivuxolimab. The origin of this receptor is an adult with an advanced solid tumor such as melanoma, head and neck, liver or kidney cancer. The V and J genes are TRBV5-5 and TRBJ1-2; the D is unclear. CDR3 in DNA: TGTGCCAGCAGCTTGGGACCCGCTAACTATGGCTACACCTTC. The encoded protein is CASSLGPANYGYTF.